The TCR beta chain under discussion was sequenced for a study of long-term antiretroviral therapy in people with HIV. Runs used v3.0 of the immunoSEQ assay and were done at survey level. Some clones are missing from TCRdb's copy, which holds only in-frame ones; the method was immunoSEQ multiplex PCR. The sample consists of tens of thousands of clones, around 82% of them appearing once. Material: unsorted PBMCs, obtained 0.3 years after starting antiretroviral therapy. The receptor comes from a man aged 18 to 30 with HIV.

For the CDR3, the DNA is TGCGCCAGCGCACTTTGGGACGGGTCCTACGAGCAGTACTTC. As protein: CASALWDGSYEQYF. The rearrangement uses TRBV5-1 and TRBJ2-7; either TRBD1 or TRBD2 may fit D (5 bases each). The ends were cut back, 7 bases at V and 1 base at J, with 15 bases in the middle. The CDR3 has 14 residues. Germline loops: CDR1 SGHRS, CDR2 YFSETQ.